Shown below are 20 T cell receptor beta chains from a single sample sequenced in a study of STAT3 mutations in large granular lymphocyte leukemia. General observations from the study: At least one immunodominant TCR beta clonotype appeared in every T-cell large granular lymphocyte leukemia patient.

Assay used: immunoSEQ multiplex PCR; TCRdb lists only in-frame clones, some missing. The sample holds about 39,000 clones, roughly 81% seen once. Their antigens remain unidentified. Input material: PBMCs. The receptors derive from a human donor with T large granular lymphocyte leukemia. Some clones in this sample may be carry-over from other donors' samples.

This chain joins TRBV10-3 and TRBJ1-1; 7 nucleotides line up with TRBD1. The J segment lost 1 base and the V segment lost 10 bases, leaving 12 bases of the junction unmatched. CDR3 length equals 15 residues. Germline V CDR1 and CDR2: ENHRY, SYGVKD. CDR3 DNA sequence: TGTGCCACGTCAGAGACCGGGACAGAGAACACTGAAGCTTTCTTT. Its protein is CATSETGTENTEAFF.

The sample holds a few counts of this clone. The chain recombines TRBV30 with TRBJ1-2; D possibly corresponds to TRBD1 (5 bases). The V end was cut by 2 bases, the J end by 4 bases, with 11 bases between. Looked up from germline, CDR1 is GTSNPN and CDR2 is SVGIG (reference sequence). The CDR3 is 13 amino acids. This CDR3 is CAWSTRGGYGYTF. CDR3 in DNA: TGTGCCTGGAGTACGAGGGGCGGCTATGGCTACACCTTC.

The rearrangement uses TRBV19 and TRBJ1-5; the D is unclear. Germline V CDR1 and CDR2: LNHDA, SQIVND (reference sequence). The CDR3 consists of 14 residues. Trimming shortened V by 3 bases and J by 5 bases, and 11 bases separated the two germline ends. The CDR3 nucleotides are TGTGCCAGTAGTATCTCAGATCTCGATCAGCCCCAGCATTTT. Protein product: CASSISDLDQPQHF.

V is TRBV2 and J is TRBJ2-7; D call uncertain. The CDR3 has 13 residues. Trimming shortened V by 3 bases and J by 5 bases, and 11 bases separated the two germline ends. The germline gives CDR1 SNHLY, CDR2 FYNNEI. CDR3 nucleotide sequence: TGTGCCAGCAGTGAGGGCAGAGGTGACGAGCAGTACGTC. Its protein product is CASSEGRGDEQYV.

J is TRBJ1-5 and V is TRBV28; possibly TRBD1 for D (6 bases). V gave up 6 bases and J gave up 13 bases, with 19 bases separating them. CDR3 length: 13 residues. Germline V CDR1 and CDR2: MDHEN, SYDVKM. This chain's CDR3 is CASSWIQGKEQHF. Here the CDR3 DNA reads TGTGCCAGCAGCTGGATTCAGGGGAAGGAGCAGCATTTT.

The chain employs TRBV5-1 and TRBJ2-5; tentative D call: TRBD1 (5 bases). The CDR3 consists of 13 residues. V lost 4 bases to trimming and J lost 2 bases, with 9 bases between them. The V gene's germline CDR1 is SGHRS and CDR2 YFSETQ. Written as DNA, the CDR3 is TGCGCCAGCAGCACCGACAGACAAGAGACCCAGTACTTC. It specifies CASSTDRQETQYF. The complete variable domain, with remaining parts taken from reference TRBV5-1 and TRBJ2-5, reads KAGVTQTPRYLIKTRGQQVTLSCSPISGHRSVSWYQQTPGQGLQFLFEYFSETQRNKGNFPGRFSGRQFSNSRSEMNVSTLELGDSALYLCASSTDRQETQYFGPGTRLLVL.

V usage is TRBV9 and J usage is TRBJ1-2, with D tentatively TRBD1 (6 bases). The CDR3 length is 15 residues. V shed 0 bases and J shed 4 bases, with 13 bases lying between them. Germline V gene sequence: CDR1 SGDLS, CDR2 YYNGEE. CDR3 DNA sequence: TGTGCCAGCAGCGTAGCTGGTGACAGGCCCTATGGCTACACCTTC. This gives the protein CASSVAGDRPYGYTF. Based on the CDR3 plus reference TRBV9 and TRBJ1-2, the full variable domain is DSGVTQTPKHLITATGQRVTLRCSPRSGDLSVYWYQQSLDQGLQFLIQYYNGEERAKGNILERFSAQQFPDLHSELNLSSLELGDSALYFCASSVAGDRPYGYTFGSGTRLTVV.

The chain uses TRBV19 and TRBJ2-5, with 7 bases that match TRBD2. After removal of 3 bases from V and 4 bases from J, the junction contained 5 bases not matched to a gene. CDR3 size: 14 residues. The germline gives CDR1 LNHDA, CDR2 SQIVND (reference sequence). CDR3 nucleotides: TGTGCCAGTAGTATGGGCGGGGGTCCAGAGACCCAGTACTTC. Amino acid sequence: CASSMGGGPETQYF.

The gene calls are TRBV5-1 and TRBJ1-1; D is undetermined. V was shortened by 0 bases and J by 1 base, with 7 bases between the two germline ends. CDR3 length: 14 residues. Germline V gives CDR1 SGHRS, CDR2 YFSETQ. In nucleotides, the CDR3 is TGCGCCAGCAGCTTGGGGGCAGGGAACACTGAAGCTTTCTTT. Protein product: CASSLGAGNTEAFF.

This chain links TRBV6-1 with TRBJ1-2; tentatively, D is TRBD1 (5 bases). Germline loops: CDR1 MNHNS, CDR2 SASEGT. Trimming shortened V by 1 base and J by 0 bases, and 6 bases separated the two germline ends. The CDR3 is made up of 14 amino acids. CDR3 region: CASSEGGSNYGYTF. The CDR3 DNA sequence: TGTGCCAGCAGTGAAGGGGGGTCTAACTATGGCTACACCTTC.

The chain carries TRBV7-7 and TRBJ2-1; D uncertain. The CDR3 sequence is 14 residues long. Germline loops: CDR1 SSHAT, CDR2 FNYEAQ (reference sequence). Trimming shortened V by 1 base and J by 4 bases, and 8 bases separated the two germline ends. This CDR3 is CASSLDPTYNEQFF. CDR3 DNA: TGTGCCAGCAGCTTAGACCCCACTTACAATGAGCAGTTCTTC. Complete variable domain (other parts from reference TRBV7-7 and TRBJ2-1): GAGVSQSPRYKVTKRGQDVTLRCDPISSHATLYWYQQALGQGPEFLTYFNYEAQPDKSGLPSDRFSAERPEGSISTLTIQRTEQRDSAMYRCASSLDPTYNEQFFGPGTRLTVL.

V gene TRBV28 combines with J gene TRBJ2-1, with TRBD1 matching over 9 bases. The CDR3 runs to 15 residues. In germline, CDR1 is MDHEN, CDR2 SYDVKM. Trimming took 5 bases from V and 6 from J; bases not matched to a gene: 8. The CDR3 loop reads CASSGPGQGPNEQFF. CDR3 bases: TGTGCCAGCAGTGGTCCGGGACAGGGCCCCAATGAGCAGTTCTTC.

This rearrangement joins TRBV6-5 to TRBJ1-5; D gene ambiguous. The V and J ends lost 9 bases and 0 bases respectively, with 12 bases between them. This CDR3 spans 14 amino acids. Germline CDR1 and CDR2: MNHEY and SVGAGI. This CDR3 is CASSTGNSNQPQHF. CDR3 sequence (DNA): TGTGCCAGTTCGACTGGGAATAGCAATCAGCCCCAGCATTTT.

This clone appeared once. The chain recombines TRBV7-9 with TRBJ1-1; tentative D call: TRBD1 (6 bases). Per germline, CDR1 SEHNR and CDR2 FQNEAQ (reference sequence). The CDR3 length is 14 residues. V was shortened by 2 bases and J by 5 bases, with 12 bases between the two germline ends. CDR3 nucleotides: TGTGCCAGCAGCTTACAGGGGACGGGGACTGAAGCTTTCTTT. Translation: CASSLQGTGTEAFF.

J is TRBJ2-1 and V is TRBV5-1; TRBD1 agrees at 9 bases. The CDR3 runs 14 residues. After removal of 0 bases from V and 7 bases from J, the junction contained 2 bases not matched to a gene. Germline CDR1 and CDR2: SGHRS and YFSETQ. The CDR3 protein is CASSLGQGGNEQFF. The CDR3 DNA reads as TGCGCCAGCAGCTTGGGACAGGGGGGAAATGAGCAGTTCTTC.

The rearrangement uses TRBV6-5 and TRBJ2-3; D is possibly TRBD1 (5 bases). Germline assignment: CDR1 MNHEY and CDR2 SVGAGI. V was shortened by 4 bases and J by 1 base, with 12 bases between the two germline ends. This CDR3 spans 15 amino acids. CDR3 sequence: CASSSQGWGTDTQYF. The CDR3 coding sequence is TGTGCCAGCAGTTCGCAGGGATGGGGCACAGATACGCAGTATTTT.

The chain employs TRBV28 and TRBJ1-2; D gene ambiguous. The V end lost 4 bases, the J end lost 5 bases, and 23 bases lay between the germline ends. The CDR3 length is 17 residues. Looked up from germline, CDR1 is MDHEN and CDR2 is SYDVKM. In DNA, the CDR3 is TGTGCCAGCAGTTCCTTGTTTACGGACCTCTCAGAGTATGGCTACACCTTC. Protein product: CASSSLFTDLSEYGYTF.

This clone was seen a single time. V and J are TRBV5-6 and TRBJ2-7; D assignment may be TRBD1 or TRBD2 (7 bases each). Germline assignment: CDR1 SGHDT and CDR2 YYEEEE. This CDR3 has 18 amino acids. V lost 3 bases, J lost 6 bases, and 28 bases lay in between. The CDR3 protein is CASSSLGGATGPPGEQYF. CDR3 coding DNA: TGTGCCAGCAGCTCCCTGGGGGGGGCGACAGGGCCCCCCGGCGAGCAGTACTTC.

The chain recombines TRBV6-5 with TRBJ2-3; the match to TRBD2 covers 7 bases. CDR1 and CDR2 (germline): MNHEY, SVGAGI. The CDR3 consists of 15 residues. V lost 5 bases, J lost 3 bases, and 8 bases stayed unmatched. CDR3 in amino acids: CASSLWGGVTDTQYF. The CDR3 DNA reads TGTGCCAGCAGTCTCTGGGGGGGGGTGACAGATACGCAGTATTTT.

The V gene is TRBV28, the J gene TRBJ2-3, with TRBD2 matching over 11 bases. The CDR3 length is 16 residues. From germline, CDR1 is MDHEN and CDR2 SYDVKM. After removal of 6 bases from V and 4 bases from J, the junction contained 9 bases not matched to a gene. The CDR3 loop is CASSTSTGLAADTQYF. The CDR3 DNA is TGTGCCAGCAGCACGTCTACGGGACTAGCGGCAGATACGCAGTATTTT.